This T cell receptor (beta chain) came from a study of shared clonotypes between healthy human individuals. Study results and limitations: Though the depth was large, rarefaction showed that sorted-subset sequencing was incomplete. Measured sharing among donors was expected to vary with sequencing depth.

Method: immunoSEQ multiplex PCR; TCRdb's copy keeps in-frame clones and lacks some. The sample contains roughly 2.2 million clones, approximately 95% of which appear only once. CDR1 and CDR2 from the germline V gene are SEHNR and FQNEAQ (reference sequence). V was cut by 1 base and J by 6 bases, with 12 bases left in between. The CDR3 has 14 amino acids. Of note for this clone: Its antigen remains unidentified.

The chain links TRBV7-9 to TRBJ1-2; the D is unclear. The receptor comes from a man between 18 and 29 years old in good health. Some clones in this sample may be carry-over from other donors' samples. The specimen sequenced was naive CD4+ T cells from PBMCs. Subset described: CD45RA+ positively selected. The CDR3 reads CASSLVSAGNGYTF. The DNA for the CDR3 is TGTGCCAGCAGCTTAGTATCGGCCGGGAATGGCTACACCTTC.